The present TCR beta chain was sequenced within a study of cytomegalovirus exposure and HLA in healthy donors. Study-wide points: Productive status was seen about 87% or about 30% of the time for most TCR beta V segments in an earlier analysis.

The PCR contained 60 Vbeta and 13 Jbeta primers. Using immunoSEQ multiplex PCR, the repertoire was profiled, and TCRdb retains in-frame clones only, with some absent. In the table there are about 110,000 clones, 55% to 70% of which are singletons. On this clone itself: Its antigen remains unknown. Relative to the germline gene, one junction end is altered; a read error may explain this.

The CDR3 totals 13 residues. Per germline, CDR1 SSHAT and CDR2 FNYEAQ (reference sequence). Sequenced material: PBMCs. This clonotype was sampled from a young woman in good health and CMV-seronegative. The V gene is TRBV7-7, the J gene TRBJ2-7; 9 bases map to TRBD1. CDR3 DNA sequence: TGTGCTAGCAGCACCACAGGGGGCGGCGAGCAGTACTTC. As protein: CASSTTGGGEQYF.